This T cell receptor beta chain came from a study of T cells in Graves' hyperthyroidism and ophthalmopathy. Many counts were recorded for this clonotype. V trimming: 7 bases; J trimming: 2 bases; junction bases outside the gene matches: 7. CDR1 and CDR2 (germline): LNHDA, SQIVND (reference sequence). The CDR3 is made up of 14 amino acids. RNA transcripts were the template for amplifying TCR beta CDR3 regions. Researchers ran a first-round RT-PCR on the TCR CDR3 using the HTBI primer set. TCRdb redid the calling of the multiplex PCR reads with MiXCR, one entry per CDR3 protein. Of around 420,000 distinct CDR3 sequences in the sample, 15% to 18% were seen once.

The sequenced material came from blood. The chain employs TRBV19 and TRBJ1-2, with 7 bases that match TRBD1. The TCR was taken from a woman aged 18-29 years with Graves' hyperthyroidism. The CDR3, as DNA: TGTGCCAGTACCTCTCTACAGGGGAACTATGGCTACACCTTC. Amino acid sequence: CASTSLQGNYGYTF.